This TCR beta chain comes out of a study of CD8 T cells in Susac syndrome. Study-wide results and caveats: The number of individuals included in the study's TCR sequencing and HLA analysis was acknowledged as relatively small.

Random hexamers were used to reverse transcribe roughly 0.45 to 1 ug of RNA. Via MiXCR, TCRdb re-called the immunoSEQ multiplex PCR reads, giving one row per CDR3 protein. Among hundreds of thousands of distinct CDR3 sequences listed, 65% to 90% were seen once. The germline V gene has CDR1 DFQATT and CDR2 SNEGSKA (reference sequence). There are 13 residues in the CDR3. Losses at the gene ends were 5 bases for V and 3 bases for J; bases not matched to a gene: 6. As regards this clonotype: Its target is not known.

Sequencing of TCR beta was carried out in blood CD8+ and CD4+ T cells. The multiple sclerosis control group was made up of treatment-naive patients with stable or active relapsing-remitting disease. This TCR was sampled from a human donor with multiple sclerosis. The sequenced sample was CD8+ T cells from PBMCs. The chain uses TRBV20-1 and TRBJ1-1, with 7 nucleotides matching TRBD1. As DNA, the CDR3 is TGCAGTGCTGTACATGACAGGGACACTGAAGCTTTCTTT. It specifies CSAVHDRDTEAFF.